Sequencing of this T cell receptor (beta chain) was carried out in a study of beta chain features in type 1 diabetes. Germline CDR1 reads SNHLY; CDR2 reads FYNNEI. Trimming stripped 6 bases from V and 5 bases from J, with 16 bases between. CDR3 length: 14 residues. The isolated RNA, all of it, was reverse transcribed, so expressed TCRB transcripts were what got sequenced. Sequencing used immunoSEQ multiplex PCR; TCRdb keeps in-frame clones, though not all of them. This repertoire shows 620,000 or so clones, roughly a sixth found once; its top ten account for about 0.097%. This clone occurred a few times.

The J gene is TRBJ2-5, the V gene TRBV2, with D possibly TRBD2 on 5 matching bases. This receptor was obtained from a young man in good health. Sequencing was performed on naive CD4+ T cells from blood. Here the CDR3 DNA reads TGTGCCAGCAGCCCCCCCGGGGAGTATGAGACCCAGTACTTC. Amino acid sequence: CASSPPGEYETQYF.